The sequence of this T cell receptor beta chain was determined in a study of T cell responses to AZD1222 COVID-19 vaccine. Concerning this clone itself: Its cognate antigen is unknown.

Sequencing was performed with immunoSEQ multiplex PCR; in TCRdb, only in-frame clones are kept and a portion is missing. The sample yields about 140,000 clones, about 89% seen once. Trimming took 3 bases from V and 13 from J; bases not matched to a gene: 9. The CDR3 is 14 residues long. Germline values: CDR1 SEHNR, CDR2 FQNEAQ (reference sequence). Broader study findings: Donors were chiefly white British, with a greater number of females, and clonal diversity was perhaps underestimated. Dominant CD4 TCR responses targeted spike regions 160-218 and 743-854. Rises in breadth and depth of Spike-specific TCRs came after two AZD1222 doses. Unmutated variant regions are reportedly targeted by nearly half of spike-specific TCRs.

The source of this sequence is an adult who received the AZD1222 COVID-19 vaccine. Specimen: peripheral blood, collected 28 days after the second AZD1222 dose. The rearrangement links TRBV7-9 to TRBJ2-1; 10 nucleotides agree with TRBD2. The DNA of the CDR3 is TGTGCCAGCAGCTTCGGCGGGCTAGCGGGGGAACAGTTCTTC. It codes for CASSFGGLAGEQFF.